Shown below are 30 T cell receptor beta chains from a single sample sequenced in a study of vaccination and CD4 T cells after COVID-19. Treatment specified: roughly 10-day PBMC culture with coronavirus spike peptide pools or control peptides (ViraFEST assay). The assay that was used to sequence DNA from cultured CD4+ T cells was the Oncomine TCR Beta short-read assay. TCRdb reprocessed the PCR reads with MiXCR, giving one entry per CDR3 protein. Of roughly 23,000 distinct CDR3 sequences in the sample, 40% to 50% were seen once. These receptors' targets are unknown. Sequencing was performed on CD4+ T cells from blood, cultured in vitro, taken before SARS-CoV-2 vaccination. Receptor source: a human donor who received a COVID-19 vaccine.

This clonotype was seen a handful of times. This chain links TRBV20-1 with TRBJ1-5; D is uncertain. The CDR3 has 13 amino acids. CDR1 is DFQATT, CDR2 SNEGSKA, per germline (reference sequence). V dropped 3 bases and J dropped 5 bases, with 11 bases sitting between them. CDR3 bases: TGCAGTGCTAGTAGAGGGATAGATCAGCCCCAGCATTTT. It encodes CSASRGIDQPQHF.

This clonotype was picked up one time. The V and J genes are TRBV5-4 and TRBJ1-1; 8 bases map to TRBD1. J was trimmed by 1 base and V by 3 bases; bases with no gene match: 11. CDR3 length: 17 amino acids. Germline CDR1 is SGHNT and CDR2 is YYREEE (reference sequence). The CDR3 region is CASSWKTGANGNTEAFF. CDR3 bases: TGTGCCAGCAGCTGGAAGACAGGGGCAAATGGGAACACTGAAGCTTTCTTT.

This clonotype was counted only a few times. This chain uses TRBV12-3 or TRBV12-4 with TRBJ1-1; D remains unclear. V was trimmed by 0 bases and J by 1 base, leaving 3 bases between them. The CDR3 consists of 13 residues. The CDR3 region is CASSLAGNTEAFF. CDR3 sequence (DNA): TGTGCCAGCAGTTTAGCTGGGAACACTGAAGCTTTCTTT.

V and J are TRBV5-5 and TRBJ2-5; D is ambiguous. This CDR3 contains 18 residues. V lost 0 bases to trimming and J lost 5 bases, with 23 bases between them. CDR1 and CDR2 from the germline V gene are SGHKS and YYEKEE (reference sequence). In DNA form, the CDR3 reads TGTGCCAGCAGCTTGGTTGGTTTGGGAACAAACTGGTGGGAGACCCAGTACTTC. This codes for CASSLVGLGTNWWETQYF.

This rearrangement joins TRBV10-3 to TRBJ2-2; D is unresolved. CDR3 length equals 13 residues. CDR1 is ENHRY and CDR2 is SYGVKD in the germline V gene. V shed 4 bases and J shed 3 bases, with 6 bases lying between them. The CDR3 DNA sequence: TGTGCCATCAGTGGTGGGGACACCGGGGAGCTGTTTTTT. Residues: CAISGGDTGELFF.

This clonotype was seen only a few times. The chain uses TRBV20-1 and TRBJ2-3; D not certain. The CDR3 covers 13 residues. Deletions cut 5 bases from V and 0 bases from J, with 9 bases between. The V gene's germline CDR1 is DFQATT and CDR2 SNEGSKA (reference sequence). CDR3 sequence (DNA): TGCAGTGCTCGTGCTGCTAGCACAGATACGCAGTATTTT. It encodes CSARAASTDTQYF.

This clonotype was seen more than once but under ten times. CDR3 bases: TGTGCCAGTAGTATGCAGGACGCGAACACCGGGGAGCTGTTTTTT. Residues: CASSMQDANTGELFF. The gene calls are TRBV19 and TRBJ2-2; D gene ambiguous. Trimming shortened V by 3 bases and J by 0 bases, and 8 bases separated the two germline ends. CDR3 length: 15 amino acids. Germline CDR1 LNHDA, CDR2 SQIVND (reference sequence).

The chain's CDR3 is CAWRWLDSPGDSTF. The DNA of the CDR3 is TGTGCCTGGAGATGGTTAGACAGCCCAGGCGATTCTACCTTC. V usage is TRBV30 and J usage is TRBJ1-2; D may be TRBD1 (5 bases). The CDR3 totals 14 residues. Trimming took off 3 bases at V and 14 bases at J, with 25 bases between the two ends. Germline V gives CDR1 GTSNPN, CDR2 SVGIG (reference sequence).

This clonotype was counted once. The chain recombines TRBV24-1 with TRBJ2-1; D is possibly TRBD2 (6 bases). Germline values: CDR1 KGHDR, CDR2 SFDVKD. Trimming took off 1 base at V and 4 bases at J, with 13 bases between the two ends. The CDR3 is 16 residues long. The CDR3 sequence: CATSDFGRGLYNEQFF. The CDR3 bases are TGTGCCACCAGTGATTTTGGACGGGGACTGTACAATGAGCAGTTCTTC.

In this sample, this clonotype turned up a few times. The rearrangement joins TRBV28 to TRBJ1-2; D may be TRBD1 (6 bases). Germline V lookup: CDR1 MDHEN, CDR2 SYDVKM. The V end lost 4 bases, the J end lost 4 bases, and 22 bases lay between the germline ends. The CDR3 spans 17 residues. Here the CDR3 DNA reads TGTGCCAGCAGTTCCCCCGGGGGGACACAGTTAGGCTATGGCTACACCTTC. As protein: CASSSPGGTQLGYGYTF.

This clonotype has just a few counts. The gene calls are TRBV24-1 and TRBJ1-2, with 7 positions matching TRBD1. V was pared by 3 bases and J by 2 bases, with 2 bases of the junction left unmatched. Looked up from germline, CDR1 is KGHDR and CDR2 is SFDVKD. The CDR3 loop spans 14 amino acids. In DNA, the CDR3 is TGTGCCACCAGTGATCCGGGACAGAACTATGGCTACACCTTC. Translation: CATSDPGQNYGYTF.

The rearrangement joins TRBV2 to TRBJ2-7, with D unresolved. CDR3 length equals 13 residues. The germline CDR1 and CDR2 sequences are SNHLY and FYNNEI. Trimming stripped 5 bases from V and 3 bases from J, with 11 bases between. For the CDR3, the DNA is TGTGCCAGCAGTTCTCGACGGAGCTACGAGCAGTACTTC. It codes for CASSSRRSYEQYF.

This clonotype was recorded only once. One end of the junction does not line up with germline, which may come from a read error. The J gene is TRBJ2-4, the V gene TRBV7-2, with 9 positions matching TRBD2. The germline V gene has CDR1 SGHTA and CDR2 FQGNSA. CDR3 length: 14 residues. CDR3 region: CASSRTSVEDIQYF. DNA for the CDR3: TGCGCCAGCAGCCGGACTAGCGTGGAAGACATTCAGTACTTC.

This chain uses TRBV14 with TRBJ1-6, with 7 bases identical to TRBD1. V lost 3 bases to trimming and J lost 3 bases; unmatched junction nucleotides: 5. The germline V gene has CDR1 SGHDN and CDR2 FVKESK. CDR3 length: 16 amino acids. In DNA form, the CDR3 reads TGTGCCAGCAGCCAGAGGCAGGGGGGCTATAATTCACCCCTCCACTTT. Its protein product is CASSQRQGGYNSPLHF.

This clonotype turned up a few times. The rearrangement links TRBV5-4 to TRBJ1-2, with 8 bases that match TRBD1. The CDR3 totals 14 residues. V was clipped by 4 bases and J by 8 bases; unmatched bases: 10. In germline, CDR1 is SGHNT, CDR2 YYREEE (reference sequence). The CDR3 sequence: CASSPGQAQGGYTF. The CDR3 DNA reads TGTGCCAGCAGCCCGGGACAGGCACAAGGGGGCTACACCTTC.

As DNA, the CDR3 is TGCAGTGCCCCAATGCGGCGGGGCGCTGAGGACGAGCAGTACTTC. Translated, it gives CSAPMRRGAEDEQYF. The chain recombines TRBV20-1 with TRBJ2-7, with D maybe TRBD2 (6 bases). The CDR3 loop spans 15 amino acids. With 6 bases removed from V and 5 bases from J, the gap between germline ends came to 23 bases. Germline V gives CDR1 DFQATT, CDR2 SNEGSKA (reference sequence).

The CDR3 nucleotides are TGTGCCACCTCCGGAGAGGCCAAAAACATTCAGTACTTC. It translates to CATSGEAKNIQYF. The rearrangement uses TRBV19 and TRBJ2-4; D not certain. The CDR3 is 13 amino acids. Germline V CDR1 and CDR2: LNHDA, SQIVND (reference sequence). Trimming shortened V by 10 bases and J by 1 base, and 11 bases separated the two germline ends.

This chain joins TRBV12-3 or TRBV12-4 and TRBJ2-3; 8 nucleotides match TRBD2. The junction had 11 bases not matched to a gene; V was cut back by 6 bases and J by 6 bases. CDR3 length: 15 amino acids. The CDR3 sequence: CASRPGGGGGDTQYF. CDR3 coding DNA: TGTGCCAGCAGACCCGGGGGGGGCGGGGGTGATACGCAGTATTTT.

The chain uses TRBV12-3 or TRBV12-4 and TRBJ2-5; TRBD2 is a possible D gene (6 bases). V lost 3 bases, J lost 1 base, and 15 bases lay in between. This CDR3 contains 16 residues. The CDR3 loop is CASSLGGPGTQETQYF. CDR3 DNA: TGTGCCAGCAGTTTGGGGGGACCGGGGACCCAAGAGACCCAGTACTTC.

This clonotype was detected only a few times. This chain uses TRBV20-1 with TRBJ1-5; D remains unclear. CDR3 length: 12 amino acids. V was trimmed by 4 bases and J by 0 bases, leaving 4 bases between them. Germline CDR1 reads DFQATT; CDR2 reads SNEGSKA (reference sequence). CDR3 protein: CSATDSNQPQHF. CDR3 nucleotide sequence: TGCAGTGCTACAGATAGCAATCAGCCCCAGCATTTT.

By frequency in the sample, this clonotype is medium-sized (0.01 to 0.1%). CDR3 bases: TGTGCCATCGGATCCGTTCGGGGGGACCCCCTCCACTTT. Translation gives CAIGSVRGDPLHF. The V and J genes are TRBV10-3 and TRBJ1-6; D perhaps matches TRBD1 (5 bases). Between the trimmed V and J ends, which lost 8 bases and 13 bases, there was a span of 18 bases. Germline V gene lookup returns CDR1 ENHRY and CDR2 SYGVKD. CDR3 length equals 13 residues.

The chain has TRBV15 and TRBJ2-5; D may be TRBD2 (5 bases). Trimming took 0 bases from V and 5 from J, leaving 7 bases between them. Germline loops: CDR1 LNHNV, CDR2 YYDKDF (reference sequence). This CDR3 is built from 13 residues. CDR3 in amino acids: CATSRDSGETQYF. CDR3 nucleotide sequence: TGTGCCACCAGCAGAGATTCGGGGGAGACCCAGTACTTC.

V gene TRBV20-1 combines with J gene TRBJ2-3; 7 bases align to TRBD2. This CDR3 spans 17 amino acids. Unmatched junction bases numbered 18, after V lost 6 bases and J lost 3 bases. CDR1 and CDR2 (germline): DFQATT, SNEGSKA (reference sequence). This CDR3 reads CSAEGLVSLTLTDTQYF. DNA for the CDR3: TGCAGTGCCGAAGGACTAGTCAGTCTCACACTGACAGATACGCAGTATTTT.

The rearrangement joins TRBV20-1 to TRBJ2-7; TRBD1 is a possible D gene (6 bases). Germline V gene sequence: CDR1 DFQATT, CDR2 SNEGSKA (reference sequence). V lost 3 bases, J lost 3 bases, and 15 bases lay in between. This CDR3 is 14 amino acids long. The CDR3 region has the DNA TGCAGTGCTAGGAACCGGGACACGAACTACGAGCAGTACTTC. It encodes CSARNRDTNYEQYF.

The chain combines TRBV6-1 with TRBJ2-3; TRBD2 matches at 13 bases. This CDR3 comprises 17 residues. The germline gives CDR1 MNHNS, CDR2 SASEGT. V dropped 5 bases and J dropped 3; count of bases not matched to a gene: 8. The DNA for the CDR3 is TGTGCCAGCAGTAGCACTAGCGGGGGGGCCAGGACAGATACGCAGTATTTT. Its protein is CASSSTSGGARTDTQYF.

In this sample, this clonotype turned up a few times. V is TRBV7-6 and J is TRBJ1-3; 7 bases map to TRBD1. With V trimmed by 2 bases and J by 4 bases, 8 bases remained unmatched. Germline V lookup: CDR1 SGHVS, CDR2 FNYEAQ. The CDR3 contains 16 residues. The CDR3 bases are TGTGCCAGCAGCTTAAAAGGGGGCGCAGGGGGAAACACCATATATTTT. Amino acids: CASSLKGGAGGNTIYF.

Within the sample, this clonotype is medium-sized (0.01 to 0.1%). The rearrangement uses TRBV20-1 and TRBJ2-3; 7 bases line up with TRBD2. The germline V gene has CDR1 DFQATT and CDR2 SNEGSKA (reference sequence). The CDR3 is made up of 16 amino acids. Trimming removed 1 base from V and 0 bases from J; junction bases left unmatched: 7. CDR3 residues: CSARVASGSSTDTQYF. The CDR3 bases are TGCAGTGCTAGAGTGGCTAGCGGATCTAGCACAGATACGCAGTATTTT.

The CDR3 is CSASPLAGATDTQYF. CDR3 bases: TGCAGTGCTAGTCCACTAGCGGGGGCCACAGATACGCAGTATTTT. This chain links TRBV20-1 with TRBJ2-3; 11 bases fit TRBD2. CDR3 length: 15 amino acids. Germline lookup yields CDR1 DFQATT and CDR2 SNEGSKA (reference sequence). J was trimmed by 2 bases and V by 3 bases; bases with no gene match: 4.

The V call is TRBV7-2, the J call TRBJ2-1, with 13 positions matching TRBD2. There are 16 residues in the CDR3. The ends lost 2 bases at V and 7 bases at J; junction bases unmatched: 5. Germline V CDR1 and CDR2: SGHTA, FQGNSA. The CDR3 region has the DNA TGTGCCAGCAGCTTAACTAGCGGGGGGGCCCTGAATGAGCAGTTCTTC. Encoded protein: CASSLTSGGALNEQFF.

This clonotype was counted once. The chain is built from TRBV10-3 and TRBJ1-1; D may be TRBD1 (5 bases). The length of the CDR3 is 14 residues. Germline V CDR1 and CDR2: ENHRY, SYGVKD. V gave up 0 bases and J gave up 3 bases, with 8 bases separating them. The CDR3 loop is CAISESEGYTEAFF. DNA of the CDR3: TGTGCCATCAGTGAGTCGGAGGGGTACACTGAAGCTTTCTTT.